This passage covers 24 T cell receptor beta chains from one sample sequenced in a study of cytomegalovirus exposure and HLA in healthy donors. PCR used 60 Vbeta primers and 13 Jbeta primers. Assay used: immunoSEQ multiplex PCR; TCRdb lists only in-frame clones, some missing. The listing contains roughly 27,000 clones. The sequencing input was PBMCs. The receptor source for this set is a man aged 25 to 40 in good health and CMV-seronegative.

V gene TRBV15 combines with J gene TRBJ2-2; 10 bases are a match to TRBD1. Per the germline V gene, CDR1 is LNHNV and CDR2 is YYDKDF (reference sequence). The CDR3 sequence is 16 residues long. V was pared by 1 base and J by 6 bases, with 5 bases of the junction left unmatched. The CDR3 DNA sequence: TGTGCCACCAGCAGAGGGCCGGGACAGGGGTCCGGGGAGCTGTTTTTT. This gives the protein CATSRGPGQGSGELFF.

The chain has TRBV6-5 and TRBJ1-6, with 12 bases that match TRBD1. This CDR3 contains 14 residues. Germline loops: CDR1 MNHEY, CDR2 SVGAGI. J lost 7 bases, V lost 6 bases, and 1 base had no gene match. The CDR3 region is CASSGTGGNSPLHF. Written as DNA, the CDR3 is TGTGCCAGCAGCGGGACAGGGGGCAATTCACCCCTCCACTTT.

This chain links TRBV18 with TRBJ2-7; D ambiguous. The germline gives CDR1 KGHSH, CDR2 LQKENI. The CDR3 has 14 residues. V lost 2 bases and J 3 bases, leaving 11 bases between the germline ends. CDR3 loop: CASSPTAGGYEQYF. Here the CDR3 DNA reads TGTGCCAGCTCACCAACGGCAGGTGGCTACGAGCAGTACTTC.

The chain carries TRBV30 and TRBJ1-5; 7 bases are a match to TRBD1. Germline-derived CDR1 and CDR2 are GTSNPN and SVGIG (reference sequence). This CDR3 spans 13 amino acids. J gave up 7 bases and V 1 base, and 4 bases lay outside the gene matches. The CDR3 DNA reads as TGTGCCTGGAGTGAACAGGGGCGCCAGCCCCAGCATTTT. It is translated as CAWSEQGRQPQHF.

The V call is TRBV5-6, the J call TRBJ2-1; D is undetermined. CDR1 SGHDT and CDR2 YYEEEE come from the germline V gene. Trimming cost V 3 bases and J 5 bases, with 15 bases left between them. This CDR3 region has 15 residues. As DNA, the CDR3 is TGTGCCAGCAGCTCTTTGACGGAACGGGACAATGAGCAGTTCTTC. Translated, it gives CASSSLTERDNEQFF.

The CDR3 nucleotides are TGTGCCAGCAGCTTGGTAGAGTCCTACGAGCAGTACTTC. Translation: CASSLVESYEQYF. The chain couples TRBV7-2 to TRBJ2-7; D ambiguous. Between the trimmed V and J ends, which lost 3 bases and 1 base, there was a span of 7 bases. The germline CDR1 and CDR2 sequences are SGHTA and FQGNSA. This CDR3 is 13 amino acids long.

The J gene is TRBJ1-3, the V gene TRBV18, with D unclear. The ends were cut back, 3 bases at V and 0 bases at J, with 15 bases in the middle. The CDR3 covers 17 residues. CDR1 is KGHSH, CDR2 LQKENI, per germline. CDR3 sequence (DNA): TGTGCCAGCTCACCCTCAATGGTTGGAGGCTCTGGAAACACCATATATTTT. Its translation: CASSPSMVGGSGNTIYF.

The V call is TRBV4-2, the J call TRBJ2-1; 7 bases map to TRBD1. V was pared by 0 bases and J by 8 bases, with 13 bases of the junction left unmatched. Germline V gene lookup returns CDR1 LGHNA and CDR2 YNFKEQ. The CDR3 sequence is 17 residues long. The CDR3 sequence: CASSQEASGAGGDEQFF. The DNA of the CDR3 is TGTGCCAGCAGCCAAGAAGCTAGTGGGGCAGGGGGTGATGAGCAGTTCTTC.

The chain joins TRBV6-5 to TRBJ1-2; the match to TRBD1 covers 7 bases. Looked up from germline, CDR1 is MNHEY and CDR2 is SVGAGI. This CDR3 spans 14 amino acids. The trim removed 6 bases at V and 4 bases at J, leaving 8 bases unmatched. CDR3 nucleotides: TGTGCCAGCAGGGAAACAGGGGTGGCCTATGGCTACACCTTC. This sequence encodes CASRETGVAYGYTF.

This rearrangement joins TRBV28 to TRBJ2-2; 7 nucleotides line up with TRBD1. Germline V lookup: CDR1 MDHEN, CDR2 SYDVKM. V lost 7 bases, J lost 4 bases, and 9 bases stayed unmatched. This CDR3 has 15 amino acids. The CDR3 DNA follows: TGTGCCAGCACGGGTTTTCAGGGGGTCACCGGGGAGCTGTTTTTT. Amino acid sequence: CASTGFQGVTGELFF.

This chain links TRBV30 with TRBJ1-2, with D tentatively TRBD1 (6 bases). Trimming removed 2 bases from V and 7 bases from J, with 14 bases in between. The CDR3 spans 13 residues. Germline-derived CDR1 and CDR2 are GTSNPN and SVGIG (reference sequence). The CDR3 loop reads CAWSQGSLGGYTF. In DNA form, the CDR3 reads TGTGCCTGGAGTCAGGGGTCTCTTGGTGGCTACACCTTC.

This chain joins TRBV30 and TRBJ1-5; the match to TRBD1 covers 10 bases. Germline CDR1 and CDR2: GTSNPN and SVGIG (reference sequence). Trimming cost V 3 bases and J 5 bases; bases outside gene matches: 7. The CDR3 is made up of 15 amino acids. CDR3 nucleotides: TGTGCCTGGAGCCAGACAGGGGGCGCGGATCAGCCCCAGCATTTT. It yields the protein CAWSQTGGADQPQHF.

CDR3 region: CASSYTSGVLGNEQFF. The CDR3 DNA follows: TGTGCCAGCAGCTACACTAGCGGCGTCCTCGGCAATGAGCAGTTCTTC. The chain carries TRBV11-3 and TRBJ2-1; 8 nucleotides match TRBD2. The ends lost 4 bases at V and 6 bases at J; junction bases unmatched: 11. The CDR3 consists of 16 residues. Germline CDR1 is SGHNT and CDR2 is YENEEA. Together with reference TRBV11-3 and TRBJ2-1, the CDR3 gives the full variable domain: EAGVVQSPRYKIIEKKQPVAFWCNPISGHNTLYWYLQNLGQGPELLIRYENEEAVDDSQLPKDRFSAERLKGVDSTLKIQPAELGDSAVYLCASSYTSGVLGNEQFFGPGTRLTVL.

The genes are TRBV5-1 and TRBJ1-3; maybe TRBD1 (6 bases). Germline CDR1 is SGHRS and CDR2 is YFSETQ. V lost 2 bases to trimming and J lost 2 bases, with 11 bases between them. The CDR3 contains 15 residues. CDR3 sequence reads: CASSFGDNTGNTIYF. The CDR3 nucleotides are TGCGCCAGCAGCTTCGGGGACAATACTGGAAACACCATATATTTT. Variable domain in full (rest from reference TRBV5-1 and TRBJ1-3): KAGVTQTPRYLIKTRGQQVTLSCSPISGHRSVSWYQQTPGQGLQFLFEYFSETQRNKGNFPGRFSGRQFSNSRSEMNVSTLELGDSALYLCASSFGDNTGNTIYFGEGSWLTVV.

This chain connects TRBV2 to TRBJ1-5, with 11 bases that match TRBD1. CDR1 SNHLY and CDR2 FYNNEI come from the germline V gene. The junction had 14 bases not matched to a gene; V was cut back by 7 bases and J by 6 bases. The CDR3 is 17 amino acids. The CDR3 here is CASKGAQGQGAGQPQHF. CDR3 coding DNA: TGTGCCAGCAAGGGTGCCCAAGGACAGGGGGCGGGTCAGCCCCAGCATTTT.

As regards this clone: Germline and junction disagree at one end, which may indicate a read error. J is TRBJ2-2 and V is TRBV7-7; D unresolved. This CDR3 comprises 14 residues. The V gene's germline CDR1 is SSHAT and CDR2 FNYEAQ (reference sequence). The CDR3 nucleotides are TGTGCTAGCAGCTTAAACCTGGCAGCCGGGGAGCTGTTTTTT. This encodes CASSLNLAAGELFF.

The chain joins TRBV9 to TRBJ1-1; 7 bases map to TRBD1. There are 15 residues in the CDR3. From germline, CDR1 is SGDLS and CDR2 YYNGEE. V shed 5 bases, J shed 0 bases, and the junction held 7 bases outside the gene matches. The CDR3 loop reads CASSATGHMNTEAFF. The CDR3 nucleotides read TGTGCCAGCAGTGCGACAGGGCACATGAACACTGAAGCTTTCTTT.

The rearrangement links TRBV15 to TRBJ1-5; TRBD1 is a possible D gene (6 bases). Trimming left V 2 bases short and J 7 bases short, with 12 bases between. The CDR3 loop spans 14 amino acids. Germline V gives CDR1 LNHNV, CDR2 YYDKDF (reference sequence). CDR3 sequence: CATSRTGFNQPQHF. CDR3 coding DNA: TGTGCCACCAGCAGAACAGGGTTCAACCAGCCCCAGCATTTT.

V and J are TRBV28 and TRBJ1-2, with no clear D. The CDR3 runs to 13 residues. Trimming stripped 3 bases from V and 0 bases from J, with 5 bases between. Germline CDR1 MDHEN, CDR2 SYDVKM. Written as DNA, the CDR3 is TGTGCCAGCAGTTTCGGGACTAACTATGGCTACACCTTC. Translated, it gives CASSFGTNYGYTF.

This chain connects TRBV13 to TRBJ2-3, with D unresolved. The CDR3 length is 13 residues. The germline V gene has CDR1 PRHDT and CDR2 FYEKMQ (reference sequence). Trimming took 5 bases from V and 5 from J, leaving 11 bases between them. The DNA of the CDR3 is TGTGCCAGCAGCCCCACTCCGATAGATACGCAGTATTTT. It encodes CASSPTPIDTQYF.

This rearrangement joins TRBV9 to TRBJ2-7, with 8 positions matching TRBD1. Germline CDR1 SGDLS, CDR2 YYNGEE. The CDR3 is 13 residues long. Losses at the gene ends were 3 bases for V and 6 bases for J; bases not matched to a gene: 5. The CDR3 DNA is TGTGCCAGCAGCGCTGGAACAGGGGGCGAGCAGTACTTC. It is translated as CASSAGTGGEQYF.

V is TRBV7-9 and J is TRBJ1-1; D is ambiguous. Germline V gene lookup returns CDR1 SEHNR and CDR2 FQNEAQ (reference sequence). The CDR3 is 15 amino acids. V was pared by 6 bases and J by 0 bases, with 14 bases between. CDR3 in amino acids: CASRQQLPMNTEAFF. In DNA form, the CDR3 reads TGTGCCAGCAGGCAACAGCTACCGATGAACACTGAAGCTTTCTTT. The full variable domain, in which reference TRBV7-9 and TRBJ1-1 provide the parts outside the CDR3, is DTGVSQNPRHKITKRGQNVTFRCDPISEHNRLYWYRQTLGQGPEFLTYFQNEAQLEKSRLLSDRFSAERPKGSFSTLEIQRTEQGDSAMYLCASRQQLPMNTEAFFGQGTRLTVV.

The V and J genes are TRBV28 and TRBJ2-7; TRBD2 matches 9 bases. CDR1 MDHEN and CDR2 SYDVKM come from the germline V gene. Trimming cost V 2 bases and J 3 bases; bases outside gene matches: 5. The CDR3 loop spans 15 amino acids. In DNA form, the CDR3 reads TGTGCCAGCAGTTTAGGAGCGGGAGGTAGCTACGAGCAGTACTTC. Its protein is CASSLGAGGSYEQYF.

The rearrangement uses TRBV9 and TRBJ2-5, with a weak D call TRBD1 (5 bases). The germline gives CDR1 SGDLS, CDR2 YYNGEE. V was shortened by 0 bases and J by 5 bases, with 17 bases between the two germline ends. The CDR3 is made up of 16 amino acids. CDR3 sequence reads: CASSVVSGINGETQYF. As DNA, the CDR3 is TGTGCCAGCAGCGTAGTTTCAGGGATAAATGGGGAGACCCAGTACTTC.